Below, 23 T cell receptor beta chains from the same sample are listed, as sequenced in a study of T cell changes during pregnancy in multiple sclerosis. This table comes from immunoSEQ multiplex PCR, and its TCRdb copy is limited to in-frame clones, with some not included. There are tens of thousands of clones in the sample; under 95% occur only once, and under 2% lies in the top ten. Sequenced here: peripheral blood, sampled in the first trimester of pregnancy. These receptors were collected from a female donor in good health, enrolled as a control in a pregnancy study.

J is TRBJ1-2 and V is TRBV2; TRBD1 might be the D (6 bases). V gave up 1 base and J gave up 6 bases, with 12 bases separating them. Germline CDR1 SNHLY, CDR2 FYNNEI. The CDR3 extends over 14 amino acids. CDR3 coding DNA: TGTGCCAGCAGTGAAGGCACAGGGAGTAATGGCTACACCTTC. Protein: CASSEGTGSNGYTF. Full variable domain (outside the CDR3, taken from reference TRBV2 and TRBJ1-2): EPEVTQTPSHQVTQMGQEVILRCVPISNHLYFYWYRQILGQKVEFLVSFYNNEISEKSEIFDDQFSVERPDGSNFTLKIRSTKLEDSAMYFCASSEGTGSNGYTFGSGTRLTVV.

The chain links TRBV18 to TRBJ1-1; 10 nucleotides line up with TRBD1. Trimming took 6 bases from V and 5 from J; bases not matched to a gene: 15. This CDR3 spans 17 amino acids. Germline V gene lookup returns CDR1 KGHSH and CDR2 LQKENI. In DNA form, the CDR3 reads TGTGCCAGCTCTAAAAGCAGGACAGGGGGGGGTCGAACTGAAGCTTTCTTT. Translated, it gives CASSKSRTGGGRTEAFF.

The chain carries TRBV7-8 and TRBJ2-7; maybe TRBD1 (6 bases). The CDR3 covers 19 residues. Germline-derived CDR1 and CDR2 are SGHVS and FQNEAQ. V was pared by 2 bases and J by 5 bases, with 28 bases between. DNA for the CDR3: TGTGCCAGCAGCTTAAGAACAGGGAATCCCCCTGCGTTGTCTAACGAGCAGTACTTC. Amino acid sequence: CASSLRTGNPPALSNEQYF.

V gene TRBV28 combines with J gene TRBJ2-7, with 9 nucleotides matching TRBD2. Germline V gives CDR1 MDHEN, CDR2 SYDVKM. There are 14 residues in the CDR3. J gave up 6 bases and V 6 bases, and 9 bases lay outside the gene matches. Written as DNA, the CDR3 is TGTGCCAGCAGCCTGAGCGGGGGGCCGGGCGAGCAGTACTTC. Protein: CASSLSGGPGEQYF.

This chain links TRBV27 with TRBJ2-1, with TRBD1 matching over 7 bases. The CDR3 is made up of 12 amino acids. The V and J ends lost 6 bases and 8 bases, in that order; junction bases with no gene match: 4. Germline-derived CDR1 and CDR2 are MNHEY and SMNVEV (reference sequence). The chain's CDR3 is CASSRGGYEQFF. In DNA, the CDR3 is TGTGCCAGCAGCCGAGGGGGCTATGAGCAGTTCTTC.

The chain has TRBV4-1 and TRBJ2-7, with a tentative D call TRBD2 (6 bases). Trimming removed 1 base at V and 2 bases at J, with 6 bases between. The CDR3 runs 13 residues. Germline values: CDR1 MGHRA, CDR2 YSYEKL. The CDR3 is CASSQAGAYEQYF. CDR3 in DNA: TGCGCCAGCAGCCAAGCGGGAGCCTACGAGCAGTACTTC.

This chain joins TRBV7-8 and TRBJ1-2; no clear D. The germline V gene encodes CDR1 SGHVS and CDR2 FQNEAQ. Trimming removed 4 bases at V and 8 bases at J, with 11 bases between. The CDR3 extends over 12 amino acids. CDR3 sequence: CASSYETRGYTF. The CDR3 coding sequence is TGTGCCAGCAGCTACGAAACAAGAGGCTACACCTTC.

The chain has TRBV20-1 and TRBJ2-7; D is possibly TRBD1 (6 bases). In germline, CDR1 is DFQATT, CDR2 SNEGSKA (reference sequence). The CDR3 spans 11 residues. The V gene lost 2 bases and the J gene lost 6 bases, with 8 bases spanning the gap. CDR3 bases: TGCAGTGCTAGACCCAGGGGCGAGCAGTACTTC. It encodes CSARPRGEQYF.

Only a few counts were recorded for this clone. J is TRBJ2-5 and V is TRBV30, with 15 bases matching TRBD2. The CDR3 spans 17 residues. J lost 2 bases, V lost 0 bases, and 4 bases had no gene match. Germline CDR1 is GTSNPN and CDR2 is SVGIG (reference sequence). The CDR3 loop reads CAWSVGGLAGGQETQYF. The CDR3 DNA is TGTGCCTGGAGTGTGGGGGGACTAGCGGGGGGACAAGAGACCCAGTACTTC.

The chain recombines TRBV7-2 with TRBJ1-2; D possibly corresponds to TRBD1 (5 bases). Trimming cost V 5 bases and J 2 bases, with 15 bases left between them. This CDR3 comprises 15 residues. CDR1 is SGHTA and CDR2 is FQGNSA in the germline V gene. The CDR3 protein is CASSPRQNYNYGYTF. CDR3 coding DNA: TGTGCCAGCAGCCCTCGACAGAATTACAACTATGGCTACACCTTC.

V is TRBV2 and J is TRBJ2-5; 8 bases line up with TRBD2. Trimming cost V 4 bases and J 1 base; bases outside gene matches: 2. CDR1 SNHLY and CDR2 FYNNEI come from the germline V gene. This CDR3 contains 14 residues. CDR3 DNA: TGTGCCAGCAGTGGACTAGCGCGCCAAGAGACCCAGTACTTC. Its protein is CASSGLARQETQYF.

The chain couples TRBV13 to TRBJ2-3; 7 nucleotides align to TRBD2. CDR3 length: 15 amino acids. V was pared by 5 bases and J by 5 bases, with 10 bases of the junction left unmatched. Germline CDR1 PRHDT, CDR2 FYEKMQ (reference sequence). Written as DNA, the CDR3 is TGTGCCAGCAGCCGAGCAGCGGGGTTTGGAGATACGCAGTATTTT. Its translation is CASSRAAGFGDTQYF.

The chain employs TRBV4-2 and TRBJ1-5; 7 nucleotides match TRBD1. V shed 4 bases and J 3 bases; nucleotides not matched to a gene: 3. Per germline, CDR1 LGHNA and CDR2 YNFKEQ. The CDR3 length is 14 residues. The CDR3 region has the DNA TGTGCCAGCAGCCGAGAGGGGGCCAATCAGCCCCAGCATTTT. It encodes CASSREGANQPQHF.

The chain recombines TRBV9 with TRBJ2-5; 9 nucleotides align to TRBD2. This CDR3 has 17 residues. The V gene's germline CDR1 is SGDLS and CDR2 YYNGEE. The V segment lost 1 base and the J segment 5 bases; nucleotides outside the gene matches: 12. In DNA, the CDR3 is TGTGCCAGCAGCGTATCGGCGGGGGGGCCCTTCTGGGAGACCCAGTACTTC. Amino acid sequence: CASSVSAGGPFWETQYF. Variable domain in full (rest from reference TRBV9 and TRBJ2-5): DSGVTQTPKHLITATGQRVTLRCSPRSGDLSVYWYQQSLDQGLQFLIQYYNGEERAKGNILERFSAQQFPDLHSELNLSSLELGDSALYFCASSVSAGGPFWETQYFGPGTRLLVL.

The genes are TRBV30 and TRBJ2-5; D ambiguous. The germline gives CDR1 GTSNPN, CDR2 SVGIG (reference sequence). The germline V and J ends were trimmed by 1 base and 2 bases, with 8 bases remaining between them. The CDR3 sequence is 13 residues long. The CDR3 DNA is TGTGCCTGGAGTGGTTTACTGCAAGAGACCCAGTACTTC. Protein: CAWSGLLQETQYF.

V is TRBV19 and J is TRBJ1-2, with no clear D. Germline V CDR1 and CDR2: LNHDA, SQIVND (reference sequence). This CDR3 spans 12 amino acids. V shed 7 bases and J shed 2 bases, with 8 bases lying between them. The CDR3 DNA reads TGTGCCAGTACACAGTACAACTATGGCTACACCTTC. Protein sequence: CASTQYNYGYTF.

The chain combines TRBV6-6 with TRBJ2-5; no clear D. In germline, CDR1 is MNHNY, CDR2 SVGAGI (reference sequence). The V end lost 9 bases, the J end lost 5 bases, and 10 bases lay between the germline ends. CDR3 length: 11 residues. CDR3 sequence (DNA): TGTGCCAGTTCCCCTGTGGAGACCCAGTACTTC. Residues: CASSPVETQYF.

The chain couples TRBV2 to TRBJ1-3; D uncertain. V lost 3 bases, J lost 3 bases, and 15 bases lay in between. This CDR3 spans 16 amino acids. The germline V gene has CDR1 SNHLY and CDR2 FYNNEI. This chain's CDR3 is CASSDSGRALGNTIYF. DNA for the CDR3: TGTGCCAGCAGTGATAGTGGCAGAGCGCTTGGAAACACCATATATTTT.

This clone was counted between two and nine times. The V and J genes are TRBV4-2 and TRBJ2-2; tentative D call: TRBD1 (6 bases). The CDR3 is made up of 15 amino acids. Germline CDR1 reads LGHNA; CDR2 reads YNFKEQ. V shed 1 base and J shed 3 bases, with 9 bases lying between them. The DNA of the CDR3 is TGTGCCAGCAGCCAAGGGGGGCTCTACACCGGGGAGCTGTTTTTT. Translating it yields CASSQGGLYTGELFF.

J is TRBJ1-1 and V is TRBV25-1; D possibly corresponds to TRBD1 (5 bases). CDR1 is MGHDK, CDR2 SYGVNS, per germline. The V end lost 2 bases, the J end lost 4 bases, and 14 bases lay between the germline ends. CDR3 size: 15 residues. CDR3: CASSEGSGEGTEAFF. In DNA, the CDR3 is TGTGCCAGCAGTGAAGGATCGGGGGAAGGCACTGAAGCTTTCTTT.

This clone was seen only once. The CDR3 sequence: CASSRGQGVNYGYTF. The CDR3 DNA reads TGTGCCAGTAGTAGGGGACAGGGGGTTAACTATGGCTACACCTTC. This chain joins TRBV19 and TRBJ1-2; 11 bases are a match to TRBD1. J lost 1 base, V lost 4 bases, and 2 bases had no gene match. The CDR3 loop spans 15 amino acids. Germline loops: CDR1 LNHDA, CDR2 SQIVND (reference sequence).

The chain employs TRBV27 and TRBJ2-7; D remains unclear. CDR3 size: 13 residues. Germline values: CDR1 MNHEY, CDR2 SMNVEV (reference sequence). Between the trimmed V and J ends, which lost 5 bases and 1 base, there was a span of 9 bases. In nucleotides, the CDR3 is TGTGCCAGCAGTCATCGAGCTTCCTACGAGCAGTACTTC. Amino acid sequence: CASSHRASYEQYF.

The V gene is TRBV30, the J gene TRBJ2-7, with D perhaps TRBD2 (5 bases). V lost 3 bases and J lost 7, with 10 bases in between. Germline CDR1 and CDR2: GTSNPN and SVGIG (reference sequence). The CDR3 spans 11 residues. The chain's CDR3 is CAWSWRREQYF. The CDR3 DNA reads TGTGCCTGGAGCTGGAGGAGGGAGCAGTACTTC.